The rows below give T cell receptor beta chains drawn from one sample of a study of blood T cell repertoires in COVID-19. The protocol was immunoSEQ multiplex PCR, while the TCRdb copy is restricted to in-frame clones and leaves out a portion. The table has about 410,000 clones, about 89% seen once. The sequenced sample was peripheral blood. The source of these receptors is a woman in her forties with COVID-19, enrolled during active disease. The CDR3 runs from the conserved cysteine through the conserved F or W. The order of the fields is clone size, V gene, J gene, CDR3 protein. The size entry is marked missing in some rows and otherwise reads once, few, many or a size class.

clone size: once; V gene: TRBV12-3/TRBV12-4; J gene: TRBJ1-4; CDR3 protein: CASRRVEYEKLFF
clone size: .; V gene: TRBV19; J gene: TRBJ1-1; CDR3 protein: CASSTLGQLNTEAFF
clone size: .; V gene: TRBV15; J gene: TRBJ1-5; CDR3 protein: CATSRDRGGPNQPQHF
clone size: .; V gene: TRBV5-6; J gene: TRBJ2-3; CDR3 protein: CASSFSARFSGDTQYF
clone size: few; V gene: TRBV7-9; J gene: TRBJ1-2; CDR3 protein: CASVFSGGPYGYTF
clone size: .; V gene: TRBV2; J gene: TRBJ2-1; CDR3 protein: CASSEVGLAASASYNEQFF
clone size: .; V gene: TRBV29-1; J gene: TRBJ1-1; CDR3 protein: CSADTGGMNTEAFF
clone size: .; V gene: TRBV7-2; J gene: TRBJ1-2; CDR3 protein: CASSPQGGVGYGYTF
clone size: .; V gene: TRBV9; J gene: TRBJ2-5; CDR3 protein: CASSPGGRIQETQYF
clone size: .; V gene: TRBV18; J gene: TRBJ2-7; CDR3 protein: CASSPPGKGQGDGEQYF
clone size: .; V gene: TRBV15; J gene: TRBJ1-5; CDR3 protein: CATSRVLDQPQHF
clone size: .; V gene: TRBV6-5; J gene: TRBJ1-4; CDR3 protein: CASNLGGVNEKLFF
clone size: .; V gene: TRBV7-2; J gene: TRBJ2-2; CDR3 protein: CASSLRGLAGGPSTGELFF
clone size: once; V gene: TRBV6-6; J gene: TRBJ2-2; CDR3 protein: CASLVRVGTGELFF
clone size: .; V gene: TRBV5-6; J gene: TRBJ1-1; CDR3 protein: CASTSYRGSSTEAFF
clone size: .; V gene: TRBV7-9; J gene: TRBJ2-5; CDR3 protein: CASSLGLLGAGETQYF
clone size: once; V gene: TRBV7-2; J gene: TRBJ1-5; CDR3 protein: CASSLEDGIHQPQHF
clone size: .; V gene: TRBV10-3; J gene: TRBJ1-2; CDR3 protein: CAISAQTGIDGYTF
clone size: .; V gene: TRBV7-9; J gene: TRBJ2-7; CDR3 protein: CASSPSGTGSEQYF
clone size: .; V gene: TRBV19; J gene: TRBJ2-7; CDR3 protein: CASSLGTGNRGEQYF
clone size: .; V gene: TRBV7-2; J gene: TRBJ1-5; CDR3 protein: CASSPRGAGGSHQPQHF
clone size: .; V gene: TRBV7-3; J gene: TRBJ2-1; CDR3 protein: CASSPGGLAGPNEQFF
clone size: .; V gene: TRBV4-1; J gene: TRBJ2-3; CDR3 protein: CASSLILARPDTQYF
clone size: .; V gene: TRBV7-3; J gene: TRBJ1-4; CDR3 protein: CASSLRGPATNEKLFF
clone size: .; V gene: TRBV28; J gene: TRBJ2-7; CDR3 protein: CASSRTSGGREQYF
clone size: .; V gene: TRBV2; J gene: TRBJ2-7; CDR3 protein: CASRGIRDWAEQYF
clone size: .; V gene: TRBV6-1; J gene: TRBJ1-3; CDR3 protein: CASSEVLSGNTIYF
clone size: .; V gene: TRBV6-4; J gene: TRBJ1-1; CDR3 protein: CASSVTPNTEAFF
clone size: .; V gene: TRBV30; J gene: TRBJ2-2; CDR3 protein: CAWRLGRNTGELFF
clone size: .; V gene: TRBV5-4; J gene: TRBJ1-3; CDR3 protein: CASSLVTGPSGNTIYF
clone size: .; V gene: TRBV30; J gene: TRBJ2-5; CDR3 protein: CAWSRAGRALETQYF
clone size: .; V gene: TRBV29-1; J gene: TRBJ2-7; CDR3 protein: CSVEDRGRSYEQYF
clone size: .; V gene: TRBV11-2; J gene: TRBJ2-5; CDR3 protein: CASSLGVQETQYF
clone size: .; V gene: TRBV7-7; J gene: TRBJ2-7; CDR3 protein: CASSSSTGGIYEQYF
clone size: .; V gene: TRBV4-3; J gene: TRBJ2-4; CDR3 protein: CASSQGRGAKNIQYF
clone size: .; V gene: TRBV7-9; J gene: TRBJ2-7; CDR3 protein: CASSFSQVNEQYF
clone size: .; V gene: TRBV7-2; J gene: TRBJ1-1; CDR3 protein: CASSSLAGGWPEAFF
clone size: .; V gene: TRBV10-3; J gene: TRBJ1-1; CDR3 protein: CAIRGQSFMNTEAFF
clone size: .; V gene: TRBV9; J gene: TRBJ1-3; CDR3 protein: CASSDRSNSGNTIYF
clone size: .; V gene: TRBV14; J gene: TRBJ1-2; CDR3 protein: CASSAHDRGPGGYTF
clone size: once; V gene: TRBV5-4; J gene: TRBJ1-3; CDR3 protein: CASSLQGWSGNTIYF
clone size: .; V gene: TRBV29-1; J gene: TRBJ2-1; CDR3 protein: CSVERRGIEQFF
clone size: .; V gene: TRBV15; J gene: TRBJ1-2; CDR3 protein: CATSISRALHYGYTF
clone size: .; V gene: TRBV6-5; J gene: TRBJ1-4; CDR3 protein: CASAERGEGEKLFF
clone size: .; V gene: TRBV6-5; J gene: TRBJ1-2; CDR3 protein: CASSPGTGGLNGYTF
clone size: .; V gene: TRBV10-3; J gene: TRBJ1-1; CDR3 protein: CAISDPNRGQAEAFF
clone size: .; V gene: TRBV30; J gene: TRBJ1-6; CDR3 protein: CAWSVGQGNSPLHF
clone size: .; V gene: TRBV15; J gene: TRBJ1-4; CDR3 protein: CATSRVAGLNEKLFF
clone size: .; V gene: TRBV5-6; J gene: TRBJ1-1; CDR3 protein: CASSLVVDRGNTEAFF
clone size: .; V gene: TRBV4-1; J gene: TRBJ1-1; CDR3 protein: CASSQERRGGSTEAFF